This T cell receptor beta chain emerged from a study of blood T cell repertoires in COVID-19. Study-wide context: The United States, Italy and Spain provided the acute and convalescent COVID-19 samples. T cells, B-cell-depleted T cells, or PBMCs supplied cDNA or gDNA.

The junction had 7 bases not matched to a gene; V was cut back by 0 bases and J by 12 bases. CDR1 is SGHTA and CDR2 is FQGNSA in the germline V gene. The CDR3 is 14 residues long. Authors' processing steps: For nucleated cells, counts were estimated from reference gene primer amplification. Data came from immunoSEQ multiplex PCR; TCRdb stores just in-frame clones and leaves some out. Clonal size and the V and J genes are those of that table, whereas D and trimming came from the DNA. The sample has 45,000 to 55,000 clones, over 80% seen once. V gene TRBV7-2 combines with J gene TRBJ2-1; 8 nucleotides align to TRBD2. Sequencing was done on a sample of peripheral blood. The sequence was obtained from a human donor in a cohort sampled during active COVID-19. The CDR3 bases are TGTGCCAGCAGCTTAGCGGGGACTAGAAGGTCGCAGTTCTTC. It codes for CASSLAGTRRSQFF. The full variable domain, completed using reference TRBV7-2 and TRBJ2-1, is GAGVSQSPSNKVTEKGKDVELRCDPISGHTALYWYRQSLGQGLEFLIYFQGNSAPDKSGLPSDRFSAERTGGSVSTLTIQRTQQEDSAVYLCASSLAGTRRSQFFGPGTRLTVL.